The clone carrying this TCR beta chain was found many times. Using a J-beta primer mix together with a sample-barcoded 5' primer, a second PCR was run for about 6 to 12 cycles. Using its own MiXCR run on the 5' RACE reads, TCRdb lists one record per CDR3 protein. The sample comprises 1.5 million to 2 million distinct CDR3 sequences, around half of which are singletons, and 2% to 2.5% rests with the top ten. These data come from a study of blood T cells in healthy people across ages. V shed 6 bases and J 5 bases; nucleotides not matched to a gene: 7. The CDR3 contains 12 residues. CDR1 and CDR2 from the germline V gene are SQVTM and ANQGSEA.

Material: blood. The TCR comes from a woman aged 35 to 49 in good health. The chain uses TRBV29-1 and TRBJ2-7, with 7 bases lining up with TRBD1. Written as DNA, the CDR3 is TGCAGCGTCGAAAAGGGGGCGGACGAGCAGTACTTC. Its protein product is CSVEKGADEQYF.